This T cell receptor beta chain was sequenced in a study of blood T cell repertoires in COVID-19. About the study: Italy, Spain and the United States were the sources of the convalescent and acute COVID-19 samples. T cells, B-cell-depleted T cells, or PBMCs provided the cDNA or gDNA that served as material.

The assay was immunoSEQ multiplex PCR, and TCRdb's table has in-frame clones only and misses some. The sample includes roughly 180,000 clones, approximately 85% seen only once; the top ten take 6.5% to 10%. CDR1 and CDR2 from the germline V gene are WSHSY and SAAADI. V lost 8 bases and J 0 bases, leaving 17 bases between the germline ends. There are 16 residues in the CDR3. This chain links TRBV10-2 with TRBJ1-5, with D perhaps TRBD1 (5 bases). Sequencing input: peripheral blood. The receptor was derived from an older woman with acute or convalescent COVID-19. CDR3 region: CASRGRGGDSNQPQHF. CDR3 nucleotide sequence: TGCGCCAGCCGCGGTAGGGGCGGAGATAGCAATCAGCCCCAGCATTTT.